This passage covers 5 T cell receptor beta chains from one sample sequenced in a study of cytomegalovirus exposure and HLA in healthy donors. A multiplex PCR was run with 60 Vbeta primers and 13 Jbeta primers. Sequencing was performed with immunoSEQ multiplex PCR; in TCRdb, only in-frame clones are kept and a portion is missing. Of about 230,000 clones in the sample, more than 75% were seen once. Specimen: PBMCs. These receptors all stem from a human donor in good health.

V is TRBV4-3 and J is TRBJ2-2, with D perhaps TRBD1 (6 bases). The V gene's germline CDR1 is LGHNA and CDR2 YSLEER. This CDR3 contains 17 residues. Deletions cut 1 base from V and 5 bases from J, with 17 bases between. CDR3 DNA sequence: TGCGCCAGCAGCCAAGGGGCAGGGGCTGAGAGAACCGGGGAGCTGTTTTTT. It translates to CASSQGAGAERTGELFF.

The chain has TRBV5-1 and TRBJ2-1; TRBD2 aligns across 10 bases. This CDR3 region has 15 residues. The trim removed 0 bases at V and 6 bases at J, leaving 3 bases unmatched. Germline-derived CDR1 and CDR2 are SGHRS and YFSETQ. This CDR3 reads CASSLGTSGSNEQFF. CDR3 nucleotides: TGCGCCAGCAGCTTGGGGACTAGCGGATCCAATGAGCAGTTCTTC.

The chain couples TRBV29-1 to TRBJ1-1; D not resolved. Between the trimmed V and J ends, which lost 3 bases and 5 bases, there was a span of 10 bases. The CDR3 is 12 residues long. Germline V gene lookup returns CDR1 SQVTM and CDR2 ANQGSEA. The CDR3 coding sequence is TGCAGCGTTGACCGCGAACGGACTGAAGCTTTCTTT. Its protein is CSVDRERTEAFF. The full variable domain, rest sourced from reference TRBV29-1 and TRBJ1-1, is SAVISQKPSRDICQRGTSLTIQCQVDSQVTMMFWYRQQPGQSLTLIATANQGSEATYESGFVIDKFPISRPNLTFSTLTVSNMSPEDSSIYLCSVDRERTEAFFGQGTRLTVV.

V usage is TRBV29-1 and J usage is TRBJ2-1, with 8 bases matching TRBD2. The CDR3 has 14 residues. Unmatched junction bases numbered 10, after V lost 5 bases and J lost 7 bases. Per germline, CDR1 SQVTM and CDR2 ANQGSEA. CDR3 sequence: CSVNAGGSKNEQFF. CDR3 DNA sequence: TGCAGCGTTAACGCGGGAGGTAGTAAGAATGAGCAGTTCTTC.

The chain joins TRBV19 to TRBJ1-2; D gene ambiguous. This CDR3 has 13 residues. Germline loops: CDR1 LNHDA, CDR2 SQIVND (reference sequence). V lost 7 bases and J 5 bases, leaving 14 bases between the germline ends. The CDR3 nucleotides are TGTGCCAGTACAGCCAGGTCAGAGTATGGCTACACCTTC. It is translated as CASTARSEYGYTF.